The next 18 T cell receptor beta chains were all read from a single sample in a study of shared clonotypes between healthy human individuals (dated by TCRdb to about 2020). Library prep was done by the immunoSEQ multiplex PCR assay. TCRdb carries this immuneACCESS record with in-frame sequences only. Its versions omit some clonotypes, under half of them owing to an unresolved V gene in the studies checked, with the rest unexplained. This sample holds 1.5 million to 1.9 million clones; 95% to 99% were observed only once. The ten largest clones add up to roughly 0.42% of the sample. The sequenced material came from naive CD4+ T cells sorted from blood. The meaning of the sample's cell subset or site label: CD45RA+ positively selected. Receptors were obtained from a man aged 25 to 45 in good health.

The gene calls are TRBV7-8 and TRBJ2-2, with 8 bases matching TRBD1. J lost 4 bases, V lost 5 bases, and 9 bases had no gene match. Per germline, CDR1 SGHVS and CDR2 FQNEAQ. The CDR3 totals 16 residues. The CDR3 protein is CASSKVDRGGTGELFF. In DNA, the CDR3 is TGTGCCAGCAGCAAAGTCGACAGGGGTGGCACCGGGGAGCTGTTTTTT.

The rearrangement links TRBV10-3 to TRBJ2-3, with TRBD2 matching 10 bases. The CDR3 contains 16 residues. The trim removed 0 bases at V and 6 bases at J, leaving 6 bases unmatched. The germline CDR1 and CDR2 sequences are ENHRY and SYGVKD. The CDR3 sequence is CAISESIRTSGDTQYF. For the CDR3, the DNA is TGTGCCATCAGTGAGTCAATTAGGACTAGCGGCGATACGCAGTATTTT.

The chain employs TRBV19 and TRBJ2-1; D not certain. CDR1 is LNHDA, CDR2 SQIVND, per germline (reference sequence). V was shortened by 4 bases and J by 8 bases, with 12 bases between the two germline ends. The CDR3 has 13 residues. The CDR3 is CASSTDVLYEQFF. The DNA of the CDR3 is TGTGCCAGTAGTACGGACGTACTATATGAGCAGTTCTTC.

V usage is TRBV5-1 and J usage is TRBJ1-3; possible D gene TRBD1, 5 bases. Germline V lookup: CDR1 SGHRS, CDR2 YFSETQ. The CDR3 runs to 16 residues. Trimming removed 4 bases at V and 0 bases at J, with 14 bases between. The CDR3 sequence is CASSPSAGVSGNTIYF. CDR3 nucleotide sequence: TGCGCCAGCAGCCCCTCCGCGGGGGTCTCTGGAAACACCATATATTTT.

V is TRBV9 and J is TRBJ2-6; no clear D gene. The CDR3 has 17 amino acids. V gave up 0 bases and J gave up 0 bases, with 10 bases separating them. Germline CDR1 SGDLS, CDR2 YYNGEE. CDR3: CASSVEVGRSGANVLTF. The CDR3 coding sequence is TGTGCCAGCAGCGTAGAGGTAGGGCGCTCTGGGGCCAACGTCCTGACTTTC. Variable domain in full (rest from reference TRBV9 and TRBJ2-6): DSGVTQTPKHLITATGQRVTLRCSPRSGDLSVYWYQQSLDQGLQFLIQYYNGEERAKGNILERFSAQQFPDLHSELNLSSLELGDSALYFCASSVEVGRSGANVLTFGAGSRLTVL.

V usage is TRBV12-2 and J usage is TRBJ2-5; the table gives TRBD1 as D, unverified against the DNA. TRBV12-2 has pseudogene status. The CDR3 is made up of 8 amino acids. This CDR3 reads CQQETQYF. CDR3 nucleotides: TGTCAACAAGAGACCCAGTACTTC.

The V call is TRBV27, the J call TRBJ2-2; perhaps D is TRBD1 or TRBD2 (6 bases each). Per the germline V gene, CDR1 is MNHEY and CDR2 is SMNVEV (reference sequence). The CDR3 consists of 14 residues. The V and J ends lost 0 bases and 8 bases respectively, with 10 bases between them. The CDR3 coding sequence is TGTGCCAGCAGTTTATCCGGGGGCGAAGGGGAGCTGTTTTTT. This sequence encodes CASSLSGGEGELFF.

This clone was recorded only once. The CDR3 region is CASSHGTGGPDTQYF. Here the CDR3 DNA reads TGCGCCAGCAGCCACGGGACAGGGGGACCAGATACGCAGTATTTT. The V call is TRBV5-1, the J call TRBJ2-3; TRBD1 agrees at 11 bases. Germline CDR1 SGHRS, CDR2 YFSETQ. The CDR3 loop spans 15 amino acids. V trimming: 4 bases; J trimming: 4 bases; junction bases outside the gene matches: 5. Full variable domain (rest looked up from reference TRBV5-1 and TRBJ2-3): KAGVTQTPRYLIKTRGQQVTLSCSPISGHRSVSWYQQTPGQGLQFLFEYFSETQRNKGNFPGRFSGRQFSNSRSEMNVSTLELGDSALYLCASSHGTGGPDTQYFGPGTRLTVL.

The chain uses TRBV15 and TRBJ2-7; TRBD2 might be the D (6 bases). This CDR3 contains 18 residues. V was pared by 1 base and J by 3 bases, with 22 bases between. Germline loops: CDR1 LNHNV, CDR2 YYDKDF (reference sequence). The CDR3 region is CATSRVGLYQIERYEQYF. The CDR3 DNA reads as TGTGCCACCAGCAGAGTGGGACTCTACCAGATAGAGCGCTACGAGCAGTACTTC.

This chain connects TRBV21-1 to TRBJ1-2. TRBV21-1 is a documented pseudogene. This CDR3 is 15 amino acids long. Here the CDR3 reads CASSPLGTLAYGYTF. The CDR3 DNA sequence: TGTGCCAGCAGCCCTCTCGGGACTTTAGCCTATGGCTACACCTTC.

The V gene is TRBV28, the J gene TRBJ1-1; D may be TRBD1 (6 bases). There are 14 residues in the CDR3. Germline CDR1 is MDHEN and CDR2 is SYDVKM. The V and J ends lost 4 bases and 5 bases respectively, with 14 bases between them. The CDR3: CASSSQGQSTEAFF. The CDR3 nucleotides read TGTGCCAGCAGTTCCCAGGGGCAGTCGACTGAAGCTTTCTTT.

The chain carries TRBV5-1 and TRBJ2-3; D is undetermined. This CDR3 spans 16 amino acids. In germline, CDR1 is SGHRS, CDR2 YFSETQ. Trimming pared 5 bases from V and 0 bases from J, leaving 16 bases between. The CDR3 DNA follows: TGCGCCAGCAGGGGAACCGGTGTCCACAGCACAGATACGCAGTATTTT. Translation gives CASRGTGVHSTDTQYF.

The CDR3 region is CASSYPGLLGEQYF. CDR3 sequence (DNA): TGTGCCAGCAGTTACCCAGGTTTATTGGGGGAGCAGTACTTC. This chain links TRBV6-5 with TRBJ2-7; no definite D call. CDR3 length: 14 amino acids. The V gene's germline CDR1 is MNHEY and CDR2 SVGAGI. Trimming removed 2 bases at V and 7 bases at J, with 15 bases between.

This sequence joins TRBV6-5 and TRBJ2-5, with TRBD1 identical over 8 bases. Trimming cost V 1 base and J 4 bases; bases outside gene matches: 5. Germline CDR1 MNHEY, CDR2 SVGAGI. The CDR3 sequence is 15 residues long. Here the CDR3 DNA reads TGTGCCAGCAGTTACTTCGGACAGGGAGGAGAGACCCAGTACTTC. Amino acids: CASSYFGQGGETQYF.

This chain uses TRBV6-6 with TRBJ1-3, with 8 bases that match TRBD1. This CDR3 is built from 16 residues. V trimming: 5 bases; J trimming: 4 bases; junction bases outside the gene matches: 10. The germline V gene encodes CDR1 MNHNY and CDR2 SVGAGI (reference sequence). This CDR3 is CASSKNRGISGNTIYF. The CDR3 DNA reads as TGTGCCAGCAGTAAAAACAGGGGGATAAGCGGAAACACCATATATTTT.

The rearrangement joins TRBV5-1 to TRBJ1-1; D is undetermined. The CDR3 runs 13 residues. CDR1 is SGHRS, CDR2 YFSETQ, per germline. The ends were cut back, 0 bases at V and 4 bases at J, with 7 bases in the middle. CDR3 DNA: TGCGCCAGCAGCTTGGTACAGCGCACTGAAGCTTTCTTT. Amino acid sequence: CASSLVQRTEAFF.

The rearrangement links TRBV10-3 to TRBJ2-7; no definite D call. Trimming shortened V by 0 bases and J by 4 bases, and 7 bases separated the two germline ends. The CDR3 runs 13 residues. Germline values: CDR1 ENHRY, CDR2 SYGVKD. Here the CDR3 reads CAISESKGYEQYF. The CDR3 nucleotides read TGTGCCATCAGTGAGTCGAAGGGATACGAGCAGTACTTC.

The chain uses TRBV5-1 and TRBJ2-1, with D hard to call. V gave up 0 bases and J gave up 3 bases, with 7 bases separating them. Looked up from germline, CDR1 is SGHRS and CDR2 is YFSETQ. CDR3 size: 14 residues. The CDR3 DNA is TGCGCCAGCAGCTTGGAGGCCAACTACAATGAGCAGTTCTTC. Its translation: CASSLEANYNEQFF.